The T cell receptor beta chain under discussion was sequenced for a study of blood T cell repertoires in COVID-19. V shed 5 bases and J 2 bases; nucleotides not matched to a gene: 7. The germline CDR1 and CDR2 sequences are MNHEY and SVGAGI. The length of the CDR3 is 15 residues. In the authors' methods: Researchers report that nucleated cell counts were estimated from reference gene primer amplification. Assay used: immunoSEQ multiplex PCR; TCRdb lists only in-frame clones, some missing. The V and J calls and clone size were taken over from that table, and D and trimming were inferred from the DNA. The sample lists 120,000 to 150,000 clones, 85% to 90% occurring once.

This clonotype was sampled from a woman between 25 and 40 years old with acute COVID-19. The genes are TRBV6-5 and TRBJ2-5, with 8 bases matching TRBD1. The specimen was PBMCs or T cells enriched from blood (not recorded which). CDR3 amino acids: CASSRTGMTQETQYF. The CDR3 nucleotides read TGTGCCAGCAGTAGGACAGGGATGACTCAAGAGACCCAGTACTTC.